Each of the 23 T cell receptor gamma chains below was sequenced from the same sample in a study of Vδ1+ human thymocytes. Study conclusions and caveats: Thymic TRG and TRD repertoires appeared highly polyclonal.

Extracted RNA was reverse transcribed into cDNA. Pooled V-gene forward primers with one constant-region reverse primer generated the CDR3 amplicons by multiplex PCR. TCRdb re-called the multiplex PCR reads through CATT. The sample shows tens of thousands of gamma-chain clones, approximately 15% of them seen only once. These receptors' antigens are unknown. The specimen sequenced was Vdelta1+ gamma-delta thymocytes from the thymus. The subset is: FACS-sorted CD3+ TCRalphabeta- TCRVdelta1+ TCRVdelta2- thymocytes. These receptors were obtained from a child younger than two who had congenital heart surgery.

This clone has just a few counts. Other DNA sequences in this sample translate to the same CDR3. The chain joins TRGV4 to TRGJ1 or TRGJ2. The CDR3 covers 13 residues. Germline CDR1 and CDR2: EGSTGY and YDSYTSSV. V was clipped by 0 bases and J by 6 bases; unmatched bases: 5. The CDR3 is CATWDGPGYKKLF. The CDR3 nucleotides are TGTGCCACCTGGGATGGGCCAGGTTATAAGAAACTCTTT.

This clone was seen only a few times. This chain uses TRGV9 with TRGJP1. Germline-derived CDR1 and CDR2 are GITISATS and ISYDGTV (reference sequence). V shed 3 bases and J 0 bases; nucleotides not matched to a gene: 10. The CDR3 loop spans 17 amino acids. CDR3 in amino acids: CALWETGGDTTGWFKIF. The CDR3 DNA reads TGTGCCTTGTGGGAGACGGGAGGGGATACCACTGGTTGGTTCAAGATATTT.

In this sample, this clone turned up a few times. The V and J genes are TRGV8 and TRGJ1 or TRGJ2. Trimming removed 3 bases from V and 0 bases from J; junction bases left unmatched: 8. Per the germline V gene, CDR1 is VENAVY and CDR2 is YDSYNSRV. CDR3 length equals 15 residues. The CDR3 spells CATWDVWANYYKKLF. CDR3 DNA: TGTGCCACCTGGGATGTATGGGCGAATTATTATAAGAAACTCTTT.

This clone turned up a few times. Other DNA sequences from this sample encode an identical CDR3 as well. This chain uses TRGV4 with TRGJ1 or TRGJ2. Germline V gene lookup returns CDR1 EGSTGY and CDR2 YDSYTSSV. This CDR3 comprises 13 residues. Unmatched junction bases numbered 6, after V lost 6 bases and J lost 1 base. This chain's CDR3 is CATWTLNYYKKLF. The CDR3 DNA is TGTGCCACCTGGACTCTAAATTATTATAAGAAACTCTTT.

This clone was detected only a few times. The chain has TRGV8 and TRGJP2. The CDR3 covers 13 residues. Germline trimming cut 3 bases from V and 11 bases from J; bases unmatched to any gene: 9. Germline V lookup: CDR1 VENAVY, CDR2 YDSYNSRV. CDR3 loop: CATWDELEWIKTF. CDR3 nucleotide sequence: TGTGCCACCTGGGATGAACTAGAATGGATCAAGACGTTT.

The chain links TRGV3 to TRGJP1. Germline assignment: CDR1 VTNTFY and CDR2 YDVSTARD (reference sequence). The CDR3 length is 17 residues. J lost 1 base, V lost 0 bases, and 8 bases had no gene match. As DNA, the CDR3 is TGTGCCACCTGGGACAGGCTGGGGCCTACCACTGGTTGGTTCAAGATATTT. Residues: CATWDRLGPTTGWFKIF.

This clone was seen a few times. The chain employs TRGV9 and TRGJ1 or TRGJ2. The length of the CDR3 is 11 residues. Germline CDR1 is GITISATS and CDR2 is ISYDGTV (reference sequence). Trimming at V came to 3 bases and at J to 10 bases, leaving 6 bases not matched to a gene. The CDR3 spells CALWELKKKLF. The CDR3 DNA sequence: TGTGCCTTGTGGGAGCTTAAGAAGAAACTCTTT.

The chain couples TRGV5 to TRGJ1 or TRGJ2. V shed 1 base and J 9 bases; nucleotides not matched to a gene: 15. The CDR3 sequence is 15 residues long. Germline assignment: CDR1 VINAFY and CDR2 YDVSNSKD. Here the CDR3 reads CATWDSLCPLAKKLF. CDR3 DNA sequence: TGTGCCACCTGGGACAGCCTATGTCCTCTTGCTAAGAAACTCTTT.

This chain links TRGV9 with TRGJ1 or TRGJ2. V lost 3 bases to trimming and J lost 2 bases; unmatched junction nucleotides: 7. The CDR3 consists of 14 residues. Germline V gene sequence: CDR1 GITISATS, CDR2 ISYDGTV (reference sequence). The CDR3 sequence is CALWEPADYYKKLF. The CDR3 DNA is TGTGCCTTGTGGGAGCCTGCGGATTATTATAAGAAACTCTTT.

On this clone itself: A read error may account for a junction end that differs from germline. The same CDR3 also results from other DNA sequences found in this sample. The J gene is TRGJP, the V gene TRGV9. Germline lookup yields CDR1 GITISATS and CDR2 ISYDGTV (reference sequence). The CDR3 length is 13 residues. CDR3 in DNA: TGTGCCTTGTTGGAGTTGGGCAAAAAAATCAAGGTATTT. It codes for CALLELGKKIKVF.

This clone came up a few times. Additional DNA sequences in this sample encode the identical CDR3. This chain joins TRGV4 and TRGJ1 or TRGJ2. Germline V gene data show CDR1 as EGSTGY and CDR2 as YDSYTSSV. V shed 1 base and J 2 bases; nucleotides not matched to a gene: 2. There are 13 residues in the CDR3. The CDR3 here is CATWDGDYYKKLF. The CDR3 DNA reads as TGTGCCACCTGGGATGGAGATTATTATAAGAAACTCTTT.

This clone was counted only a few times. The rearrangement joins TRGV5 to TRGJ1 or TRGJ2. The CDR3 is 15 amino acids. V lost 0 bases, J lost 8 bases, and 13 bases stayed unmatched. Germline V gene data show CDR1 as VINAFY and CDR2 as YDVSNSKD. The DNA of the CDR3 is TGTGCCACCTGGGACAGGCTAGGAGAGGACCATAAGAAACTCTTT. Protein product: CATWDRLGEDHKKLF.

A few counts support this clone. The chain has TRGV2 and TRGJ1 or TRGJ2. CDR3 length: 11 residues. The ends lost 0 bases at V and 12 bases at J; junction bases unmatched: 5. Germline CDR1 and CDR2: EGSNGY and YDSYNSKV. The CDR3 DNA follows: TGTGCCACCTGGGACGGGGTGGCGAAACTCTTT. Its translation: CATWDGVAKLF.

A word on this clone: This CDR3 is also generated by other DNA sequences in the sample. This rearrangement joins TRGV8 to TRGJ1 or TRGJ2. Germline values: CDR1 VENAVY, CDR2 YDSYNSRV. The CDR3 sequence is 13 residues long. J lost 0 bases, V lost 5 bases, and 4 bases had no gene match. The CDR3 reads CATWATNYYKKLF. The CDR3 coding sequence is TGTGCCACCTGGGCTACGAATTATTATAAGAAACTCTTT.

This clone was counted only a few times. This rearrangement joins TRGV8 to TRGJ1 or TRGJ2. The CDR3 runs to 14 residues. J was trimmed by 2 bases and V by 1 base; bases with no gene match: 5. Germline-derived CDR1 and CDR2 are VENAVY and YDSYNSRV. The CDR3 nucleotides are TGTGCCACCTGGGATAGTCCGGATTATTATAAGAAACTCTTT. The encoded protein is CATWDSPDYYKKLF.

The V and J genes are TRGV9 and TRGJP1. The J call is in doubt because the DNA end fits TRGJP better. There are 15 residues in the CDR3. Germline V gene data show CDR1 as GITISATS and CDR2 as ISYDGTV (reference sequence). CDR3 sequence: CALWGGDTTGWFKVF. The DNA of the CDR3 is TGTGCCTTGTGGGGAGGGGATACCACTGGTTGGTTCAAGGTATTT.

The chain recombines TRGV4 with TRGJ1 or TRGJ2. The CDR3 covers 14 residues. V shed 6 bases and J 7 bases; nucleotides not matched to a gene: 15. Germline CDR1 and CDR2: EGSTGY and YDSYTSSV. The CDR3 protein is CATWNAPFGYKKLF. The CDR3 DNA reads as TGTGCCACCTGGAACGCCCCTTTCGGGTATAAGAAACTCTTT.

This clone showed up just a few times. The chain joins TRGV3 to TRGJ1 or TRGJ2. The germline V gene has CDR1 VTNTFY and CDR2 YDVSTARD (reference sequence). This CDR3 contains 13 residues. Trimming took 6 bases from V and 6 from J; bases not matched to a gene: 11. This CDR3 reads CATWTLQGYKKLF. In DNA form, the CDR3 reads TGTGCCACCTGGACCCTTCAGGGTTATAAGAAACTCTTT.

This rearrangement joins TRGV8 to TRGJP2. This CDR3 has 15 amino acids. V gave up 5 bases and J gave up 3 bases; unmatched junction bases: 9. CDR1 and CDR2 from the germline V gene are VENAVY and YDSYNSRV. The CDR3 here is CATWAPKGSDWIKTF. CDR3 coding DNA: TGTGCCACCTGGGCCCCCAAGGGTAGTGATTGGATCAAGACGTTT.

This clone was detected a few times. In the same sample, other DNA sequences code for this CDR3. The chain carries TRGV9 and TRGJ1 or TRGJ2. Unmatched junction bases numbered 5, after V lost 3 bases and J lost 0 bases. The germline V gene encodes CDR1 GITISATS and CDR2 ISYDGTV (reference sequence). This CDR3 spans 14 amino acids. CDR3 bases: TGTGCCTTGTGGGAGCCCACGAATTATTATAAGAAACTCTTT. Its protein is CALWEPTNYYKKLF.

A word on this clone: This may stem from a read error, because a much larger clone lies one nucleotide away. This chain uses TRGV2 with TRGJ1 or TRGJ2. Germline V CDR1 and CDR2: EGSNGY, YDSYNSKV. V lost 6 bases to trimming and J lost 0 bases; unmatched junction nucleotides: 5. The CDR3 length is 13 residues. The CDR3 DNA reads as TGTGCCACCTGGAATACGAATTATTATAAGAAACTCTTT. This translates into CATWNTNYYKKLF.

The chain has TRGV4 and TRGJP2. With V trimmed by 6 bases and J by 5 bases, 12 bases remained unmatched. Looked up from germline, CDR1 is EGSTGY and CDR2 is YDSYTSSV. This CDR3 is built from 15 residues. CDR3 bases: TGTGCCACCTGGAATGACTACGGGAGTGATTGGATCAAGACGTTT. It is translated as CATWNDYGSDWIKTF.

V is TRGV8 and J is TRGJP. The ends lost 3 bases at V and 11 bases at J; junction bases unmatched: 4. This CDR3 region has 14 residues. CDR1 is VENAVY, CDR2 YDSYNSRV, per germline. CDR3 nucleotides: TGTGCCACCTGGGATTGCCTGGGCAAAAAAATCAAGGTATTT. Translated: CATWDCLGKKIKVF.